This T cell receptor (beta chain) derives from a study of cytomegalovirus exposure and HLA in healthy donors. The CDR3 spans 18 residues. The V segment lost 0 bases and the J segment 1 base; nucleotides outside the gene matches: 3. Germline V gene data show CDR1 as SGDLS and CDR2 as YYNGEE. This clone was detected only a few times. Researchers ran the PCR with 60 Vbeta and 13 Jbeta primers. Profiled with immunoSEQ multiplex PCR; TCRdb holds only in-frame clones, not every one. The repertoire includes some 150,000 clones, approximately 86% of them detected once, and roughly 1.5% sits in the top ten. The sequence came from a male donor in good health and CMV-seronegative. The sequenced sample consisted of PBMCs. The rearrangement links TRBV9 to TRBJ2-1; TRBD2 matches 14 bases. CDR3 region: CASSVGLAGGRSYNEQFF. The DNA of the CDR3 is TGTGCCAGCAGCGTAGGACTAGCGGGGGGGCGGTCCTACAATGAGCAGTTCTTC.